This T cell receptor (beta chain) was retrieved from a study of cytomegalovirus exposure and HLA in healthy donors (dated 2017 in TCRdb). Background for the entire study: An earlier analysis of more than 550 of the donors reported approximately 280 Gb of sequence data and 117 million unique TCR beta sequences obtained from about 180 million T cells. The genetic ancestry cluster associated with self-reported Caucasian donors included over 65% of the 350 to 500 genotyped donors. Rather than using new phenotypic data, the later analysis identified candidate immune exposures from TCR beta sequences and from how often those sequences occurred across donors. In an earlier analysis of around 540 of the donors, high-throughput TCR beta sequencing was used to judge whether each TCR beta V gene segment behaved as functional or pseudogenic. The study combined high-throughput TCR immunosequencing, statistical association of individual TCRs with disease status, and machine learning to predict cytomegalovirus infection status. About 310 gigabases of sequencing data and 70 million to 100 million unique TCR sequences were included in an early release covering about 700 HLA-typed donors. The number of donors typed differed by locus, with about 629-630 for A, B, C, DRB1 and DQB1, about 500 for DQA1, 600 to 610 for DPA1, and around 430 for DPB1. On average, approximately 250,000 unique TCR beta nucleotide sequences were sequenced per donor among fewer than 500 genotyped donors of the cohort, with around 19% of those sequences being non-productive. Every repertoire in the discovery cohort had been generated on one and the same sequencing platform. Using immunosequencing, the study profiled T cell repertoires from some 670 subjects and related those repertoires to cytomegalovirus serostatus. Alongside the repertoire data, information on donor age, sex, ethnicity and CMV serostatus was compiled. A separate validation cohort of approximately 130 different subjects was used in addition to the approximately 640-subject first cohort. HLA typing included class I and class II loci at four-digit resolution. Because of strong linkage in the cohort, roughly five DR-DQ haplotypes were treated as single units for association and clustering. A later genetic analysis used genome-wide SNP genotypes for about 65% of the 666 donors, treating that subset as a discovery cohort. The study was designed to test whether signatures of past pathogen exposure could be identified by cataloging public T cell receptors. To study patterns of TCR occurrence, a later analysis re-analyzed previously published TCR beta repertoires from 650 to 750 donors and added high-resolution HLA genotyping. Study-wide conclusions, independent of this receptor: Immune exposure information for the cohort was limited to CMV serostatus. A further reported finding was that TCR beta sequences accurately predicted the HLA-A and HLA-B alleles for most subjects in the first cohort. The earlier analysis of fewer than 750 of the donors excluded some 16 rarely observed V segments, including chromosome 9 orphons, because counts were too low. Cytomegalovirus status was reported to be diagnosed by the classifier with high specificity and sensitivity in both the original and validation cohorts. This cohort had only TCR beta chains sequenced, and the lack of alpha or paired-chain data limited which features could be detected. Several of the top co-occurrence clusters appeared to be linked to parvovirus B19, influenza, CMV and Epstein-Barr virus, according to a later analysis. In a later genetic analysis, fewer N-insertions in productive TCRs were reported among donors in an Asian-associated ancestry cluster than the 666-donor mean. In vitro tests confirmed that a few of the cytomegalovirus-associated TCR beta chains recognize cytomegalovirus antigens. An association between a missense DCLRE1C variant and V-gene and J-gene trimming of TCR beta chains was found in a later genetic analysis and replicated in an independent cohort. In a later analysis, some 18,000 TCR beta sequences were associated with specific HLA alleles at a false discovery rate of 0.05. The presence/absence analyses assumed that sequencing depth was roughly uniform across donors, and that assumption may not be true. Because HLA typing was missing for some donors at each locus, association tests included only the typed subset. Most CMV-associated TCR beta chains appeared to be HLA-restricted in a later analysis, and the HLA associations seemed to be driven largely by CMV exposure. A cluster of highly shared sequence variants was judged likely to represent a technical artifact of the sequencing pipeline. Linkage disequilibrium might explain the correlated functional status among segregating V segments, but an unknown experimental factor could not be excluded. Compared with equally common non-associated chains, HLA-associated TCR beta chains in a later analysis were more clonally expanded and had lower generation probabilities. It was suggested by the authors that the approach could potentially be generalized to other disease states and immunological phenotypes. In a later analysis, TCR association rates were found to vary across HLA loci, with the most associated TCRs seen for DRB1 alleles and the fewest for HLA-C alleles. Some IMGT-functional V segments, including TRBV6-2 and TRBV6-3, could not be distinguished by the 87-base-pair reads and were therefore excluded. In the study, approximately 160 TCR beta chains were listed as associated with cytomegalovirus. Strong co-occurrence of HLA alleles, especially DR and DQ, made assigning TCR associations to individual alleles difficult. An earlier analysis of approximately 590 of the donors showed that most TCR beta V segments appeared in productive rearrangements either about 87% or about 30% of the time, which broadly matched IMGT annotations. Across donors, most TCR sequences were observed very rarely, whereas some public TCRs were present in many individuals.

Library generation was performed with the immunoSEQ multiplex PCR assay. A mixture of 60 forward primers for TCR Vbeta segments and 13 reverse primers for TCR Jbeta segments was used in the multiplex PCR. Amplification of the CDR3 region of rearranged TCR beta genes was performed with a multiplex PCR assay on genomic DNA. Amplified TCR beta libraries were sequenced as 87-base-pair reads on the Illumina HiSeq System. In the paper's pipeline: A later analysis tallied 75 million to 95 million unique TCR beta chains across the 650 to 750 repertoires, and about 12 million of those chains were shared by two or more donors. A nearest-neighbor algorithm error-corrected the raw reads and collapsed the reads into unique sequences, merging closely related sequences to remove PCR and sequencing errors. CDR3 sequences were aligned to IMGT reference sequences to assign V, D and J gene segments. For a sequence to be retained, at least a six-nucleotide match to both a V gene segment and a J gene segment was required. A rearrangement counted as productive if the CDR3 had no stop codons and remained in frame with V and J, and every other rearrangement counted as non-productive. Following IMGT convention, CDR3 was defined as the stretch from the second conserved V-encoded cysteine to the conserved J-encoded phenylalanine. The earlier analysis of roughly 590 of the donors excluded sequences that lacked an unambiguous match to a single V gene segment. An earlier analysis of several hundred of the donors called V segments functional above 56.7% productive rearrangements and segregating when the between-donor standard deviation exceeded 5%. A statistical classification framework was developed to diagnose cytomegalovirus status using the catalog of TCR beta chain sequences. In a later analysis, TCR nucleotide sequences were compared against IMGT/GENE-DB human TR gene sequences so that V and J genes could be assigned. Using the TCRdist pipeline, a later analysis assigned CDR3 sequences along with most-parsimonious VDJ recombination scenarios. In a later analysis, each TCR beta chain was defined by its CDR3 amino acid sequence together with its V-gene family, and reads lacking a unique V-gene family were excluded. In a later analysis, around 650 highly shared, low-generation-probability nucleotide sequences were removed to address suspected cross-contamination and a sequencing artifact. In a later analysis, a clonal expansion index was calculated for each public chain from normalized within-repertoire ranks of inferred template counts. A later analysis computed generation probabilities with a VDJ recombination model fitted to out-of-frame rearrangements, and checked the results against IGoR. Hypergeometric tests were used in a later analysis to score TCR-TCR, TCR-HLA and TCR-CMV co-occurrence, with a repertoire-size bias correction applied to the TCR pairs. A later analysis estimated false discovery rates by permuting HLA or CMV assignments 20 times. In a later analysis, co-occurring TCRs were grouped using DBSCAN, and TCRdist sequence similarity was added for clustering within HLA-allele-positive subsets. Repertoires with fewer than 30,000 or more than 120,000 public chains were left out of co-occurrence clustering, as were four to six repertoires with anomalous nucleotide sharing. In TCRdb, the immuneACCESS table is reduced to in-frame sequences with V and J assigned. These tables do not hold every clone; where another copy was compared, an unresolved V gene accounts for under half, and the others remain unexplained. Clone size and V and J calls were adopted from that table, with D and trimming inferred from the DNA. In this sample the table shows 160,000 or so clones, approximately 80% of which occur a single time. 2% to 2.5% of the sample goes to the ten largest clones.

The cohort consisted of 650 to 700 healthy bone marrow donors. At the time of sampling, all cohort members were nominally healthy, though unrecorded immune exposures were likely present. The donor was CMV seropositive and was included in the group of about 290 seropositive cohort members. Every donor gave a peripheral blood sample, and the peripheral blood mononuclear cells from that sample were used for TCR beta sequencing. Genomic DNA was extracted from the blood cell samples with the Qiagen DNeasy Blood Extraction Kit. According to the germline V gene (reference sequence), CDR1 reads SSHAT and CDR2 reads FNYEAQ. V is pruned by 1 base and J by 2 bases, leaving 6 bases of the junction without a gene match. The CDR3 numbers 16 residues from cysteine through phenylalanine. Only CDR3 DNA is held: 48 bases, read in frame from base 1. Remarks on this clone: Its binding antigen is unknown. No qualities accompany the bases; no much larger clone lies one base away.

The sample taken for sequencing was PBMCs. The rearrangement combines TRBV7-7 with TRBJ2-5, with 8 central nucleotides matching TRBD2. The clonotype originates from a man over 45 in good health and CMV-seropositive. The sequenced DNA: TGTGCCAGCAGCTTAGGGTTCCGGGGGGGACAAGAGACCCAGTACTTC. It codes for CASSLGFRGGQETQYF.